This TCR beta chain was captured in a study of blood T cell repertoires in COVID-19 (dated by TCRdb to about 2020). For the wider study: Samples covering the acute and convalescent phases of COVID-19 were provided by collaborators in the United States, Italy and Spain. The prospective study material was composed of cDNA or gDNA derived from T cells, B-cell-depleted T cells, or PBMCs. The sample metadata nearly always contained a de-identified subject ID, COVID-19 status, age in years and sex. Deeply sampled blood TCRbeta repertoires from subjects exposed to, actively infected with, or recovered from COVID-19 were included in the dataset. HLA class I and class II types, where available, came from metadata supplied by the sample provider rather than from assay-based typing. The repertoires were released in a freely available public database intended as a resource for research on the immune response to SARS-CoV-2. Samples were obtained from the ongoing ImmuneRACE study (first 160 participants) and from 1,200 or so subjects provided by 6 global collaborators.

What the study reported, not specific to this receptor: How much clinical and demographic metadata was included differed by source and by participant, and the metadata was provided uncurated.

Spanning cysteine to phenylalanine, the CDR3 consists of 15 amino acids. Only the CDR3 portion is preserved as DNA: 45 bases, with reading frame beginning at the first base. CDR1 and CDR2 are drawn from the germline V gene: MNHEY, SVGAGI. Trimming removed 7 bases from V and 1 base from J; the gene matches leave 6 bases unexplained. In the case of this clone: What antigen it recognizes has not been identified. Qualities for individual bases were not recorded, and no much larger clone is one base off.

TCRbeta CDR3 regions were amplified from genomic DNA using the immunoSEQ Assay, a bias-controlled multiplex PCR. The authors processed their data as follows. The number of nucleated cells in each sample was estimated from the amplification of reference gene primers within the assay. To quantify the absolute abundance of each unique TCRbeta CDR3 rearrangement, sequence reads were collapsed and filtered. For each sample, productive Simpson clonality was calculated by taking the square root of Simpson's diversity index across productive rearrangements. TCRdb provides this immuneACCESS table in a form limited to in-frame rearrangements. Some clones are lacking; in checked studies, under half of them reflect an unresolved V gene, and why the rest are absent is not known. That table supplies the V and J calls and clone size; D and trimming were determined from the DNA. The sample table holds about 300,000 clones, of which 65% to 90% were seen once. The biggest ten clones account for 3.5% to 4.5% of the sample.

Participants in the prospective study were enrolled through a virtual design, were aged about 18 to 89 years, and lived in 24 United States geographic areas. In the prospective study, cohorts were assigned on the basis of participant-reported clinical history obtained from a screening survey and a study questionnaire. ImmuneRACE Cohort 3 recovered participants were defined by two consecutive negative NP/OP PCR tests, healthcare professional clearance, or symptom resolution. Each participant in the prospective study had whole blood, serum and a nasopharyngeal or oropharyngeal swab collected by mobile phlebotomists. Over a roughly 2-month period, participants in the prospective study had the option of providing additional blood draws and questionnaires. Blood samples from the prospective study were shipped frozen or at room temperature prior to DNA extraction.

This sequence uses TRBV6-5 and TRBJ2-7; a stretch of 11 junction bases matches TRBD1. The sequenced sample was PBMCs or T cells enriched from blood (not recorded which). The sequence was obtained from a young man who had recovered from COVID-19. The CDR3 protein sequence reads: CASTFGQGASYEQYF. The nucleotides read TGTGCCAGCACCTTCGGACAGGGGGCTTCCTACGAGCAGTACTTC.